The source of this T cell receptor (beta chain) is a study of blood T cell repertoires in COVID-19. Study-level information: Acute and convalescent COVID-19 samples came from the United States, Italy and Spain. Sources were T cells, B-cell-depleted T cells, or PBMCs; the material itself was cDNA or gDNA.

Original processing methods: Amplified reference gene primers provided the basis for estimating nucleated cell counts. The protocol was immunoSEQ multiplex PCR, while the TCRdb copy is restricted to in-frame clones and leaves out a portion. V and J calls and clone size come straight from that table; D and trimming were deduced from the DNA. This table has about 390,000 clones, 80% to 90% appearing once. A Seattle source enrolled patients during active infection and followed them longitudinally. Germline CDR1 MNHEY, CDR2 SVGEGT. The CDR3 sequence is 16 residues long. Trimming took 2 bases from V and 3 from J; bases not matched to a gene: 6.

Sequenced: peripheral blood. The source of this sequence is a woman in her sixties with COVID-19, enrolled during active disease. The chain joins TRBV6-2 or TRBV6-3 to TRBJ2-7; TRBD2 agrees at 11 bases. Written as DNA, the CDR3 is TGTGCCAGCAGTTACGAGGGACTAGCGGACAACTACGAGCAGTACTTC. It codes for CASSYEGLADNYEQYF.